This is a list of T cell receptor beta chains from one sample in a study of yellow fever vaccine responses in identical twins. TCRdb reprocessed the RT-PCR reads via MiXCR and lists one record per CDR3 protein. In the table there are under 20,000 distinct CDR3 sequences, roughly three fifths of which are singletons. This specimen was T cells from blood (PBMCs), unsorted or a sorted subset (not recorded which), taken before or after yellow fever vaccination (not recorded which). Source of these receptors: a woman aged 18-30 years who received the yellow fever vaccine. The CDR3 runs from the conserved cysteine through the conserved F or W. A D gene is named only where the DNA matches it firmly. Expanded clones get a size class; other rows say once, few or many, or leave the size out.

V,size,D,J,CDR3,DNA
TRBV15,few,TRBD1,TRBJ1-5,CATSLTGDYQPQHF,TGTGCCACCAGCTTGACAGGGGACTATCAGCCCCAGCATTTT
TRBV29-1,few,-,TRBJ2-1,CSVTRDDYNEQFF,TGCAGCGTTACCCGGGACGACTACAATGAGCAGTTCTTC
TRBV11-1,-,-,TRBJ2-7,CASQGHGYYEQYF,TGTGCCAGCCAAGGACACGGGTACTACGAGCAGTACTTC
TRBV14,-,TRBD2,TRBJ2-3,CASRVGGGGTDTQYF,TGTGCCAGCCGCGTAGGCGGGGGGGGCACAGATACGCAGTATTTT
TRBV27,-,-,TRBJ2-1,CASSVDRDWYNEQFF,TGTGCCAGCAGTGTAGACCGGGACTGGTACAATGAGCAGTTCTTC
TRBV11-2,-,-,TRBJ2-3,CASRWGTDTQYF,TGTGCCAGCAGATGGGGTACAGATACGCAGTATTTT
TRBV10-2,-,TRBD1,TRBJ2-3,CASSFQGADTQYF,TGCGCCAGCAGTTTCCAGGGGGCGGATACGCAGTATTTT
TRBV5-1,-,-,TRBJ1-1,CASSTKTGLNTEAFF,TGCGCCAGCAGCACAAAAACAGGGCTGAACACTGAAGCTTTCTTT
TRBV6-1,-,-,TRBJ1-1,CASSVQGGATEAFF,TGTGCCAGCAGTGTCCAGGGCGGTGCCACTGAAGCTTTCTTT
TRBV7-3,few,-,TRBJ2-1,CASSLGLYNEQFF,TGTGCCAGCAGCTTAGGCCTCTACAATGAGCAGTTCTTC
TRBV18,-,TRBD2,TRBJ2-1,CASSTNRLAGGNEQFF,TGTGCCAGCTCAACCAATAGGCTAGCGGGGGGCAATGAGCAGTTCTTC
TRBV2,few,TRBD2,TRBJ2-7,CASSDATSRSEQYF,TGTGCCAGCAGTGACGCGACTAGCCGCTCCGAGCAGTACTTC
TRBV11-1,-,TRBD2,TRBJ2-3,CASSGTSGGDTQYF,TGTGCCAGCAGCGGGACTAGCGGGGGAGATACGCAGTATTTT
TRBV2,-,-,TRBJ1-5,CASSVGVPGNQPQHF,TGTGCCAGCAGTGTTGGCGTTCCGGGCAATCAGCCCCAGCATTTT
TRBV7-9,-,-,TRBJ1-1,CASKPGHENTEAFF,TGTGCCAGCAAACCGGGACACGAGAACACTGAAGCTTTCTTT
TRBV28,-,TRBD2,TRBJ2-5,CASRSSGGARETQHF,TGTGCCAGCAGATCTAGCGGGGGGGCCAGGGAGACCCAGCACTTC
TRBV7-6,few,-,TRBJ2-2,CASSSKRGGQNTGELFF,TGTGCCAGCAGCTCTAAACGAGGGGGGCAGAACACCGGGGAGCTGTTTTTT
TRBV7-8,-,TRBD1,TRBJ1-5,CASSSNRGPNQPQHF,TGTGCCAGCAGCTCCAACAGGGGGCCCAATCAGCCCCAGCATTTT
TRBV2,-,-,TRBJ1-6,CASRRDHNSPLHF,TGTGCCAGCCGCAGGGATCATAATTCACCCCTCCACTTT
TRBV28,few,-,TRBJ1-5,CASRRTGPNNQPQHF,TGTGCCAGCAGGCGGACCGGGCCCAACAATCAGCCCCAGCATTTT
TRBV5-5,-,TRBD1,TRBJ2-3,CASSFKQTGFADTQYF,TGTGCCAGCAGCTTCAAACAGACAGGGTTTGCAGATACGCAGTATTTT
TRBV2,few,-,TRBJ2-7,CASSEIGQGYEQYF,TGTGCCAGCAGTGAGATAGGGCAGGGCTACGAGCAGTACTTC
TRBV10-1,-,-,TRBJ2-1,CASSVGPDNEQFF,TGCGCCAGCAGTGTAGGGCCGGACAATGAGCAGTTCTTC
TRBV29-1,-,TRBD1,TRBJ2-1,CSVEKTGVEQFF,TGCAGCGTTGAAAAAACAGGGGTCGAGCAGTTCTTC
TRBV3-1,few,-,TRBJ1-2,CASSQAAQTYGYTF,TGTGCCAGCAGCCAAGCGGCCCAGACCTATGGCTACACCTTC
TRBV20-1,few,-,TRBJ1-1,CSATGRMNTEAFF,TGCAGTGCTACTGGGCGGATGAACACTGAAGCTTTCTTT
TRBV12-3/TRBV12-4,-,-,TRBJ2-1,CASSFRLDEQFF,TGTGCCAGCAGTTTTAGATTGGATGAGCAGTTCTTC
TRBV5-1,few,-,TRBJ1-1,CASSLVPDTTEAFF,TGCGCCAGCAGCTTGGTTCCTGACACCACTGAAGCTTTCTTT
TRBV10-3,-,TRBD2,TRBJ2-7,CAISGGGLTYEQYF,TGTGCCATCAGTGGGGGGGGACTCACCTACGAGCAGTACTTC
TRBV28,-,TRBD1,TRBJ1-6,CASSTTGQDNSPLHF,TGTGCCAGCAGCACCACTGGACAGGATAATTCACCCCTCCACTTT